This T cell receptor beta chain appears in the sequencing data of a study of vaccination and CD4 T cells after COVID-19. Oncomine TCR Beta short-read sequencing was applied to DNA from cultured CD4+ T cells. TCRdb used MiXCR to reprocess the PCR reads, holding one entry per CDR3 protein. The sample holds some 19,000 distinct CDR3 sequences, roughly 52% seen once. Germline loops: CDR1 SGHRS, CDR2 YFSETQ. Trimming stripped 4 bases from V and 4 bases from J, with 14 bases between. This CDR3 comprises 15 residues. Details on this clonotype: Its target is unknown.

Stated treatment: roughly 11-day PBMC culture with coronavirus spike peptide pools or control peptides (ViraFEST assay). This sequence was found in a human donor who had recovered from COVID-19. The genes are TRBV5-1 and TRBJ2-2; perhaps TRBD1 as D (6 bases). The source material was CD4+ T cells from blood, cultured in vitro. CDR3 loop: CASSGTGSSTGELFF. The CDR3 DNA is TGCGCCAGCAGCGGAACAGGGTCCAGCACCGGGGAGCTGTTTTTT.